These 3 T cell receptor beta chains were all obtained from the same sample, sequenced in a study of blood T cell repertoires in COVID-19. The protocol was immunoSEQ multiplex PCR, while the TCRdb copy is restricted to in-frame clones and leaves out a portion. The table records about 220,000 clones, around 83% of them present only once. Input material: peripheral blood. The receptors here all came from a man in his forties or fifties with active or convalescent COVID-19.

This clone has more than one count but fewer than ten. The chain links TRBV27 to TRBJ2-7; TRBD1 matches 8 bases. V shed 6 bases, J shed 6 bases, and the junction held 7 bases outside the gene matches. There are 13 residues in the CDR3. In germline, CDR1 is MNHEY, CDR2 SMNVEV (reference sequence). The CDR3 spells CASSSRQGSEQYF. CDR3 in DNA: TGTGCCAGCAGCAGTAGACAGGGGAGCGAGCAGTACTTC.

The V and J genes are TRBV12-3 or TRBV12-4 and TRBJ1-5; D might be TRBD1 (5 bases). Trimming removed 3 bases at V and 7 bases at J, with 10 bases between. There are 13 residues in the CDR3. The DNA for the CDR3 is TGTGCCAGCAGTTTTTCGGCAGGGCAGCCCCAGCATTTT. This encodes CASSFSAGQPQHF.

The chain recombines TRBV10-2 with TRBJ1-1; 7 bases are shared with TRBD1. Germline loops: CDR1 WSHSY, CDR2 SAAADI. With V trimmed by 4 bases and J by 4 bases, 3 bases remained unmatched. The CDR3 is 13 amino acids. The CDR3 sequence: CASSVPGGTEAFF. The DNA for the CDR3 is TGCGCCAGCAGTGTGCCAGGGGGCACTGAAGCTTTCTTT.